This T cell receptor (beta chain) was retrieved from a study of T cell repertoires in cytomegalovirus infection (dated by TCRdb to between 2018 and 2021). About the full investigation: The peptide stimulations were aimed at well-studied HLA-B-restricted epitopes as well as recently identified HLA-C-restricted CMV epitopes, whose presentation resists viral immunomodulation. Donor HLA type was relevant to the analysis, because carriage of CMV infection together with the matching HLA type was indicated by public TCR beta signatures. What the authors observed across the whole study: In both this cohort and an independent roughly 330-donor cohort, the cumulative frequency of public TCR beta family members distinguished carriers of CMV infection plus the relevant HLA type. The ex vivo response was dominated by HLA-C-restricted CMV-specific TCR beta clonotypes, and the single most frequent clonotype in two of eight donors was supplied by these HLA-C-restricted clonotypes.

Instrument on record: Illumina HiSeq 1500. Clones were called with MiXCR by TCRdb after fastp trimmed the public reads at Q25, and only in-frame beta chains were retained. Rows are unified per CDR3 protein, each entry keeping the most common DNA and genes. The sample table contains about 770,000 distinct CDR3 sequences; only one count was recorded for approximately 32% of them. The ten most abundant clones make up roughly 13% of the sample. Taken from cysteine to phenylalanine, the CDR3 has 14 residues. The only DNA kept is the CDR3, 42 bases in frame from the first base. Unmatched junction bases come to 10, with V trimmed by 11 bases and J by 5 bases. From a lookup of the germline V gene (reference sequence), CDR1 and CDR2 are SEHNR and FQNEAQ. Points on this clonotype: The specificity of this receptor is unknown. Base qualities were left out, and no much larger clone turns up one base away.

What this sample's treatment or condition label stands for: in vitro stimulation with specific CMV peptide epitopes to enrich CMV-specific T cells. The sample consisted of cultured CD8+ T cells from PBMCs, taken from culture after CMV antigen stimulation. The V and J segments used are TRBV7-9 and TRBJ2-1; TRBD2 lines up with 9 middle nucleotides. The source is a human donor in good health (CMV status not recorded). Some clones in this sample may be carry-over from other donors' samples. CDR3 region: CAATSGYLHNEQFF. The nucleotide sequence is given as TGTGCCGCAACTAGCGGGTACCTACACAATGAGCAGTTCTTC.